This TCR beta chain was identified in a study of cytomegalovirus exposure and HLA in healthy donors. Points from the study as a whole: Rare TCR sequences dominated, though some public TCRs recurred in many donors.

A note on this clone: Its antigen is unknown.

CDR1 LNHDA and CDR2 SQIVND come from the germline V gene (reference sequence). The trim removed 5 bases at V and 5 bases at J, leaving 7 bases unmatched. This CDR3 spans 15 amino acids. The PCR made use of 60 Vbeta and 13 Jbeta primers. Only in-frame clones appear in the TCRdb table, and some are missing; sequencing was by immunoSEQ multiplex PCR. Of 150,000 to 250,000 clones listed, about 79% were seen once; the top ten hold roughly 0.095%. Sequencing was performed on PBMCs. This sequence joins TRBV19 and TRBJ1-5, with 9 positions matching TRBD1. The sequence came from a boy aged 2-9 years in good health and CMV-seronegative. The CDR3 coding sequence is TGTGCCAGTAGTCCCGGACAGGGGAGCCATCAGCCCCAGCATTTT. Translating it yields CASSPGQGSHQPQHF.